Sequencing of this T cell receptor beta chain was carried out in a study of early T cells in non-severe SARS-CoV-2 infection. The wider study: Investigators sequenced bulk RNA drawn from unsorted whole blood, and chains remained unpaired.

Researchers tagged individual cDNA molecules with unique molecular identifiers. A single record per CDR3 protein comes from TCRdb applying MiXCR to the 5' RACE reads. This table has 70,000 or so distinct CDR3 sequences, roughly 15% appearing once. Germline CDR1 is MNHEY and CDR2 is SMNVEV (reference sequence). The CDR3 totals 13 residues. V lost 6 bases and J 0 bases, leaving 8 bases between the germline ends. Study-wide results and caveats: CD4 and private specificities were missed by VDJdb matching, which favored anti-spike CD8 responses.

This clonotype was counted between two and nine times. Its antigen is not known. The chain has TRBV27 and TRBJ2-5, with no clear D. The TCR was taken from an adult who was a healthcare worker with PCR-confirmed SARS-CoV-2 infection or an uninfected control (not recorded which). The specimen sequenced was whole blood. CDR3 region: CASRHAYQETQYF. The CDR3, as DNA: TGTGCCAGCAGACATGCATACCAAGAGACCCAGTACTTC.